This entry lists 12 T cell receptor beta chains sequenced from one sample in a study of blood T cell repertoires in COVID-19. Sequenced by immunoSEQ multiplex PCR; TCRdb stores in-frame clones only, minus some. The sample holds roughly 290,000 clones; about 83% are singletons and the top ten take about 5.5%. The sequenced sample consisted of PBMCs or T cells enriched from blood (not recorded which). Receptor source: a woman aged 40-49 years who had recovered from COVID-19.

The gene calls are TRBV7-2 and TRBJ2-7; 10 bases fit TRBD1. Per germline, CDR1 SGHTA and CDR2 FQGNSA. There are 15 residues in the CDR3. J was trimmed by 2 bases and V by 7 bases; bases with no gene match: 8. This CDR3 is CASKLAGTGAYEQYF. CDR3 in DNA: TGTGCCAGCAAACTCGCCGGGACAGGGGCCTACGAGCAGTACTTC.

The genes are TRBV6-6 and TRBJ1-2; 8 bases match TRBD1. Germline assignment: CDR1 MNHNY and CDR2 SVGAGI (reference sequence). The CDR3 has 16 residues. The V segment lost 2 bases and the J segment 8 bases; nucleotides outside the gene matches: 13. The chain's CDR3 is CASSYPRTGLEGGYTF. DNA for the CDR3: TGTGCCAGCAGTTACCCAAGGACAGGGCTCGAGGGCGGCTACACCTTC.

The chain recombines TRBV9 with TRBJ1-5; the match to TRBD1 covers 8 bases. Germline V CDR1 and CDR2: SGDLS, YYNGEE. The CDR3 has 14 amino acids. The junction had 7 bases not matched to a gene; V was cut back by 7 bases and J by 4 bases. This CDR3 reads CASRRQGPNQPQHF. CDR3 sequence (DNA): TGTGCCAGCCGCCGACAGGGGCCAAATCAGCCCCAGCATTTT.

The genes are TRBV4-1 and TRBJ2-7; 11 bases are shared with TRBD1. The CDR3 spans 15 residues. V lost 4 bases to trimming and J lost 3 bases; unmatched junction nucleotides: 5. Germline CDR1 and CDR2: MGHRA and YSYEKL. CDR3 loop: CASSRGTGGNYEQYF. The CDR3, as DNA: TGCGCCAGCAGCCGAGGGACAGGGGGAAACTACGAGCAGTACTTC.

The V gene is TRBV5-4, the J gene TRBJ2-5; no definite D call. The germline CDR1 and CDR2 sequences are SGHNT and YYREEE (reference sequence). This CDR3 comprises 13 residues. Trimming removed 6 bases at V and 5 bases at J, with 14 bases between. The CDR3 DNA sequence: TGTGCCAGCACCCATCCCCTCGAGGAGACCCAGTACTTC. Amino acids: CASTHPLEETQYF.

The chain combines TRBV7-6 with TRBJ2-1; tentatively, D is TRBD2 (5 bases). Per germline, CDR1 SGHVS and CDR2 FNYEAQ. V lost 6 bases to trimming and J lost 2 bases, with 17 bases between them. The CDR3 runs to 16 residues. CDR3 residues: CASRKDGESAYNEQFF. The CDR3 DNA sequence: TGTGCCAGCAGAAAAGACGGGGAATCGGCCTACAATGAGCAGTTCTTC. Full variable domain (remainder filled in from reference TRBV7-6 and TRBJ2-1): GAGVSQSPRYKVTKRGQDVALRCDPISGHVSLYWYRQALGQGPEFLTYFNYEAQQDKSGLPNDRFSAERPEGSISTLTIQRTEQRDSAMYRCASRKDGESAYNEQFFGPGTRLTVL.

This chain uses TRBV28 with TRBJ1-1, with D hard to call. Germline V gives CDR1 MDHEN, CDR2 SYDVKM. The CDR3 length is 12 residues. V was shortened by 6 bases and J by 5 bases, with 10 bases between the two germline ends. This CDR3 is CASSLLRTEAFF. In DNA form, the CDR3 reads TGTGCCAGCAGCCTTCTGCGGACTGAAGCTTTCTTT.

J is TRBJ2-1 and V is TRBV24-1; D remains ambiguous. Germline CDR1 KGHDR, CDR2 SFDVKD. There are 12 residues in the CDR3. Between the trimmed V and J ends, which lost 6 bases and 7 bases, there was a span of 9 bases. The CDR3 bases are TGTGCCACCAGTAGCCTCCGGAATGAGCAGTTCTTC. Its translation is CATSSLRNEQFF.

This clone was seen a single time. V usage is TRBV2 and J usage is TRBJ2-3; TRBD2 matches at 8 bases. Germline V CDR1 and CDR2: SNHLY, FYNNEI. CDR3 length: 15 amino acids. V trimming: 6 bases; J trimming: 5 bases; junction bases outside the gene matches: 10. CDR3 sequence: CASSRSGGGRDTQYF. In DNA, the CDR3 is TGTGCCAGCAGCCGCTCGGGAGGGGGGAGAGATACGCAGTATTTT. The full variable domain, rest sourced from reference TRBV2 and TRBJ2-3, is EPEVTQTPSHQVTQMGQEVILRCVPISNHLYFYWYRQILGQKVEFLVSFYNNEISEKSEIFDDQFSVERPDGSNFTLKIRSTKLEDSAMYFCASSRSGGGRDTQYFGPGTRLTVL.

The chain combines TRBV7-2 with TRBJ1-3; TRBD1 is a possible D gene (6 bases). The germline V gene has CDR1 SGHTA and CDR2 FQGNSA. Trimming cost V 3 bases and J 0 bases, with 12 bases left between them. This CDR3 region has 16 residues. This chain's CDR3 is CASSFAGGASGNTIYF. The CDR3 bases are TGTGCCAGCAGCTTTGCCGGGGGGGCCTCTGGAAACACCATATATTTT.

The V and J genes are TRBV19 and TRBJ1-5; 7 bases line up with TRBD1. Trimming at V came to 4 bases and at J to 0 bases, leaving 6 bases not matched to a gene. Germline CDR1 and CDR2: LNHDA and SQIVND (reference sequence). The CDR3 spans 16 residues. CDR3 protein: CASSTPGQNSNQPQHF. As DNA, the CDR3 is TGTGCCAGTAGTACTCCGGGACAGAATAGCAATCAGCCCCAGCATTTT. Supplemented by reference TRBV19 and TRBJ1-5, the full variable domain reads DGGITQSPKYLFRKEGQNVTLSCEQNLNHDAMYWYRQDPGQGLRLIYYSQIVNDFQKGDIAEGYSVSREKKESFPLTVTSAQKNPTAFYLCASSTPGQNSNQPQHFGDGTRLSIL.

This clone occurred once. The chain employs TRBV28 and TRBJ2-3; D unclear. The CDR3 contains 14 residues. V gave up 4 bases and J gave up 2 bases, with 10 bases separating them. Germline CDR1 is MDHEN and CDR2 is SYDVKM. CDR3: CASSSVRSTDTQYF. The CDR3 DNA is TGTGCCAGCAGTTCAGTTCGTTCCACAGATACGCAGTATTTT.